This entry describes one T cell receptor beta chain. The method was immunoSEQ multiplex PCR; TCRdb's version includes in-frame clones alone and lacks a portion of them. The sample carries roughly 280,000 clones, about 86% recorded once. The data were taken from a study of blood T cell repertoires in COVID-19. The wider study: PBMCs, B-cell-depleted T cells, or T cells provided the cDNA or gDNA that made up the material.

In germline, CDR1 is SGHKS, CDR2 YYEKEE (reference sequence). The CDR3 is 11 residues long. V was cut by 6 bases and J by 14 bases, with 15 bases left in between. The chain recombines TRBV5-5 with TRBJ2-1; D is uncertain. Sequencing used peripheral blood. The receptor's source is a man aged 30 to 39 with active or convalescent COVID-19. The CDR3 spells CASTPGYAEFF. DNA of the CDR3: TGTGCCAGCACCCCTGGGTACGCGGAGTTCTTC.